Shown below are 20 T cell receptor beta chains from a single sample sequenced in a study of cytomegalovirus exposure and HLA in healthy donors. Both 60 Vbeta primers and 13 Jbeta primers went into the PCR. Here immunoSEQ multiplex PCR was the method, and the copy in TCRdb shows in-frame clones only, minus some. Of about 200,000 clones listed, roughly three quarters are singletons. The sample taken for sequencing was PBMCs. The source of these receptors is a male donor in good health and CMV-seropositive.

V is TRBV11-1 and J is TRBJ2-3; weak D call: TRBD1 (6 bases). Trimming shortened V by 5 bases and J by 6 bases, and 15 bases separated the two germline ends. The CDR3 runs 14 residues. Germline CDR1 reads SGHAT; CDR2 reads FQDESV (reference sequence). Here the CDR3 reads CASSRDRPEDTQYF. In nucleotides, the CDR3 is TGTGCCAGCAGCCGTGACAGGCCCGAGGATACGCAGTATTTT.

This clone was detected once. The J gene is TRBJ1-2, the V gene TRBV27, with TRBD1 identical over 7 bases. CDR1 is MNHEY and CDR2 is SMNVEV in the germline V gene (reference sequence). The CDR3 totals 14 residues. J was trimmed by 3 bases and V by 3 bases; bases with no gene match: 4. CDR3 sequence reads: CASSLTGSDYGYTF. The CDR3 coding sequence is TGTGCCAGCAGTTTGACAGGGTCGGACTATGGCTACACCTTC.

The chain has TRBV7-2 and TRBJ2-7; no clear D. This CDR3 has 15 residues. Trimming took off 5 bases at V and 5 bases at J, with 19 bases between the two ends. The germline V gene has CDR1 SGHTA and CDR2 FQGNSA. CDR3 amino acids: CASSPTAPTPHEQYF. The CDR3 bases are TGTGCCAGCAGCCCTACGGCCCCGACACCCCACGAGCAGTACTTC.

About this clone itself: The junction differs from germline at one of its ends, possibly a read error. This chain links TRBV25-1 with TRBJ2-3; the match to TRBD1 covers 8 bases. Germline V lookup: CDR1 MGHDK, CDR2 SYGVNS. The CDR3 extends over 13 amino acids. CDR3 coding DNA: TGTGCCAGCAGTAGTAGTGGGACAGGTACGCAGTATTTT. The encoded protein is CASSSSGTGTQYF.

The chain employs TRBV5-1 and TRBJ2-1; 8 bases are a match to TRBD1. This CDR3 spans 15 amino acids. CDR1 SGHRS and CDR2 YFSETQ come from the germline V gene. V lost 4 bases and J lost 5; bases outside the gene matches: 8. The CDR3 spells CASSTGTGLNNEQFF. CDR3 sequence (DNA): TGCGCCAGCAGCACGGGGACAGGACTAAACAATGAGCAGTTCTTC. The variable domain in full, with the rest retrieved from reference TRBV5-1 and TRBJ2-1, is KAGVTQTPRYLIKTRGQQVTLSCSPISGHRSVSWYQQTPGQGLQFLFEYFSETQRNKGNFPGRFSGRQFSNSRSEMNVSTLELGDSALYLCASSTGTGLNNEQFFGPGTRLTVL.

The chain recombines TRBV4-3 with TRBJ1-4; maybe TRBD1 (5 bases). The CDR3 is made up of 15 amino acids. Trimming cost V 0 bases and J 1 base, with 6 bases left between them. CDR1 and CDR2 from the germline V gene are LGHNA and YSLEER. Here the CDR3 reads CASSQEGLTNEKLFF. The CDR3 DNA reads TGCGCCAGCAGCCAAGAGGGGCTAACTAATGAAAAACTGTTTTTT.

The rearrangement links TRBV9 to TRBJ2-1, with a tentative D call TRBD2 (5 bases). This CDR3 has 14 residues. The V end was cut by 7 bases, the J end by 7 bases, with 18 bases between. In germline, CDR1 is SGDLS, CDR2 YYNGEE. The CDR3 bases are TGTGCCAGCGGTAAGGGTCTTTCGGGGAATGAGCAGTTCTTC. This gives the protein CASGKGLSGNEQFF.

The chain's CDR3 is CASDHVRARVSTDTQYF. CDR3 DNA sequence: TGTGCCAGCGACCATGTGAGGGCCCGGGTTAGCACAGATACGCAGTATTTT. The V gene is TRBV27, the J gene TRBJ2-3; a weak D match, TRBD2 (5 bases). The CDR3 covers 17 residues. Germline V gene data show CDR1 as MNHEY and CDR2 as SMNVEV (reference sequence). V was trimmed by 8 bases and J by 0 bases, leaving 21 bases between them.

The chain uses TRBV5-1 and TRBJ2-1; perhaps TRBD2 as D (6 bases). CDR1 SGHRS and CDR2 YFSETQ come from the germline V gene. V shed 0 bases and J shed 0 bases, with 7 bases lying between them. This CDR3 has 15 amino acids. CDR3 residues: CASSLGGNSYNEQFF. CDR3 nucleotides: TGCGCCAGCAGCTTGGGCGGGAACTCCTACAATGAGCAGTTCTTC.

The rearrangement uses TRBV10-3 and TRBJ1-2, with TRBD1 matching over 7 bases. V gave up 6 bases and J gave up 0 bases; unmatched junction bases: 4. Germline CDR1 reads ENHRY; CDR2 reads SYGVKD. CDR3 size: 14 residues. The chain's CDR3 is CAIRGQSSNYGYTF. The DNA for the CDR3 is TGTGCCATCAGGGGACAGTCCTCTAACTATGGCTACACCTTC.

V is TRBV18 and J is TRBJ2-7, with 9 bases lining up with TRBD1. The V gene end was trimmed by 3 bases and the J gene end by 3 bases; junction bases not matched to a gene: 3. There are 14 residues in the CDR3. Germline CDR1 reads KGHSH; CDR2 reads LQKENI. CDR3 loop: CASSPGTGFYEQYF. DNA for the CDR3: TGTGCCAGCTCACCCGGGACAGGGTTCTACGAGCAGTACTTC.

This chain joins TRBV13 and TRBJ2-7; 9 nucleotides agree with TRBD2. V trimming: 4 bases; J trimming: 3 bases; junction bases outside the gene matches: 7. CDR1 PRHDT and CDR2 FYEKMQ come from the germline V gene (reference sequence). The CDR3 has 15 amino acids. CDR3 sequence (DNA): TGTGCCAGCAGCTCAGATAGCGGGGGAGACTACGAGCAGTACTTC. Amino acids: CASSSDSGGDYEQYF.

J is TRBJ2-2 and V is TRBV19, with no clear D. Germline-derived CDR1 and CDR2 are LNHDA and SQIVND (reference sequence). This CDR3 region has 17 residues. The V end lost 5 bases, the J end lost 0 bases, and 16 bases lay between the germline ends. CDR3 sequence reads: CASSRRMINSNTGELFF. For the CDR3, the DNA is TGTGCCAGTAGTCGCAGAATGATAAATTCGAACACCGGGGAGCTGTTTTTT.

This chain connects TRBV19 to TRBJ2-1; weak D call: TRBD2 (6 bases). Germline lookup yields CDR1 LNHDA and CDR2 SQIVND (reference sequence). V lost 6 bases, J lost 4 bases, and 13 bases lay in between. The length of the CDR3 is 14 residues. The CDR3 nucleotides are TGTGCCAGTAGGGACTATAAACCTTACAATGAGCAGTTCTTC. Translated: CASRDYKPYNEQFF.

This rearrangement joins TRBV5-6 to TRBJ1-1, with 8 bases aligning to TRBD1. The CDR3 is 16 amino acids. The ends lost 4 bases at V and 0 bases at J; junction bases unmatched: 8. Germline V gives CDR1 SGHDT, CDR2 YYEEEE. This chain's CDR3 is CASSIDRGTMNTEAFF. CDR3 nucleotide sequence: TGTGCCAGCAGCATTGACAGGGGCACCATGAACACTGAAGCTTTCTTT.

This chain links TRBV7-2 with TRBJ2-1; no firm D call. The germline V and J ends were trimmed by 3 bases and 9 bases, with 18 bases remaining between them. CDR3 length: 15 residues. Germline V CDR1 and CDR2: SGHTA, FQGNSA. The CDR3 sequence: CASSFDTTVGGEQFF. The CDR3 DNA follows: TGTGCCAGCAGCTTTGATACTACCGTTGGCGGTGAGCAGTTCTTC.

This chain connects TRBV29-1 to TRBJ2-3, with 8 bases matching TRBD2. This CDR3 has 11 residues. Germline V gives CDR1 SQVTM, CDR2 ANQGSEA. The CDR3 sequence is CGGLDPDTQYF. The CDR3 DNA reads TGCGGGGGACTAGACCCAGATACGCAGTATTTT.

This rearrangement joins TRBV6-6 to TRBJ1-2; D possibly corresponds to TRBD1 (5 bases). The CDR3 sequence is 14 residues long. Trimming removed 7 bases at V and 0 bases at J, with 12 bases between. From germline, CDR1 is MNHNY and CDR2 SVGAGI (reference sequence). Written as DNA, the CDR3 is TGTGCCAGCAAAGTAGACAGCCCTAACTATGGCTACACCTTC. Amino acid sequence: CASKVDSPNYGYTF.

V and J are TRBV5-1 and TRBJ2-1, with 10 bases fitting TRBD1. This CDR3 is 22 amino acids long. V trimming: 5 bases; J trimming: 4 bases; junction bases outside the gene matches: 27. Per the germline V gene, CDR1 is SGHRS and CDR2 is YFSETQ. CDR3 loop: CASSFPGQGSPPGLGGYNEQFF. CDR3 nucleotides: TGCGCCAGCAGTTTTCCGGGACAGGGGAGCCCACCGGGACTAGGGGGATACAATGAGCAGTTCTTC.

This sequence joins TRBV13 and TRBJ1-5; D may be TRBD1 (5 bases). Trimming removed 0 bases from V and 4 bases from J, with 7 bases in between. CDR1 PRHDT and CDR2 FYEKMQ come from the germline V gene (reference sequence). The CDR3 totals 14 residues. CDR3 loop: CASSLGGANQPQHF. CDR3 DNA sequence: TGTGCCAGCAGCTTAGGTGGGGCAAATCAGCCCCAGCATTTT.